These T cell receptor beta chains were read from a single sample in a study of identical twins. MiXCR was run by TCRdb on the 5' RACE reads, yielding one entry per CDR3 protein. Found here are 400,000 to 500,000 distinct CDR3 sequences, roughly an eighth of them singletons; the top ten hold around 0.98%. These data were likewise used in another study, on yellow fever vaccine responses in identical twins.

The sample was CD4+ T cells sorted from blood. Every receptor here comes from a woman under 30 in good health. The CDR3 runs from the conserved cysteine through the conserved F or W. Each record gives: D gene, V gene, J gene, clone size, CDR3 DNA, CDR3 protein. A D gene is named only where the DNA matches it firmly. Expanded clones get a size class; other rows say once, few or many, or leave the size out.

.	TRBV28	TRBJ1-5	.	TGTGCCAGCAGTTTCTTGGGGGGAGAAAATCAGCCCCAGCATTTT	CASSFLGGENQPQHF
.	TRBV19	TRBJ2-1	.	TGTGCCAGTAGTATAGTGGTCAATGAGCAGTTCTTC	CASSIVVNEQFF
TRBD1	TRBV29-1	TRBJ2-3	few	TGCAGCGTTGATGGGGAGACAGGGAGATCCACAGATACGCAGTATTTT	CSVDGETGRSTDTQYF
TRBD1	TRBV5-1	TRBJ2-3	many	TGCGCCAGCAGCTTTCGACAGGGGGCTCTGGCGCAGTATTTT	CASSFRQGALAQYF
.	TRBV7-2	TRBJ1-2	few	TGTGCCAGCAGCTTAGGCCCAGGTTCGGGGGACTACACCTTC	CASSLGPGSGDYTF
TRBD1	TRBV6-2/TRBV6-3	TRBJ2-1	.	TGTGCCAGGACAGGGGGCCCCCAGGATGAGCAGTTCTTC	CARTGGPQDEQFF
TRBD2	TRBV6-1	TRBJ2-7	few	TGTGCCAGCAGTACAGGGACTAGCGGCTACGAGCAGTACTTC	CASSTGTSGYEQYF
.	TRBV6-5	TRBJ1-5	few	TGTGCCAGCAGTTACTCCCCTTCGGACAATCAGCCCCAGCATTTT	CASSYSPSDNQPQHF
TRBD2	TRBV27	TRBJ2-3	few	TGTGCCAGCAGACCCCGTCGACTAGCGGGAGGAACAGATACGCAGTATTTT	CASRPRRLAGGTDTQYF
.	TRBV19	TRBJ2-1	.	TGTTTGGGTCAGGGGTCGGGAAGTTCCTACAATGAGCAGTTCTTC	CLGQGSGSSYNEQFF
.	TRBV18	TRBJ2-2	few	TGTGCCAGCTCACCATTGGCAGGGATGGGCACCGGGGAGCTGTTTTTT	CASSPLAGMGTGELFF
.	TRBV6-5	TRBJ2-4	few	TGTGCCAGCAGTTACTCTGGCGACAAAAACATTCAGTACTTC	CASSYSGDKNIQYF
.	TRBV20-1	TRBJ2-5	few	TGCAGTGCCCCCCCGGGACAAAAAGAGACCCAGTACTTC	CSAPPGQKETQYF
TRBD1	TRBV29-1	TRBJ1-1	many	TGCAGCGTCAAGGACAGGGCATCGAACACTGAAGCTTTCTTT	CSVKDRASNTEAFF
TRBD1	TRBV7-3	TRBJ2-5	.	TGTGCCAGCAGCTTAGTAAGGTCCCCAGGGGGCGAGACCCAGTACTTC	CASSLVRSPGGETQYF
.	TRBV6-1	TRBJ2-7	many	TGTGCCAGCAGTGAAGACAGTCTATGGAGCGAGCAGTACTTC	CASSEDSLWSEQYF
.	TRBV5-1	TRBJ2-1	many	TGCGCCAGCAGCCTGGATGCTACAAGGTTCGATGAGCAGTTCTTC	CASSLDATRFDEQFF
TRBD2	TRBV9	TRBJ2-5	.	TGTGCCAGCAGCGTTGGAGGTAGCGGGGGGGCCGACGAGACCCAGTACTTC	CASSVGGSGGADETQYF
TRBD1	TRBV15	TRBJ2-1	few	TGTGCCACCAGCAGGGGAAGGGGGCTCAATGAGCAGTTCTTC	CATSRGRGLNEQFF
TRBD1	TRBV6-1	TRBJ1-3	few	TGTGCCAGCAGTCTCAGACAGGGGGCTTATGGAAACACCATATATTTT	CASSLRQGAYGNTIYF
TRBD1	TRBV29-1	TRBJ2-2	few	TGCAGCGTAGTCGGGACAGGGGGCGGAACCGGGGAGCTGTTTTTT	CSVVGTGGGTGELFF
TRBD2	TRBV28	TRBJ2-5	.	TGTGCCAGCAGTTTCCTAACTAGCGGAGGAGAGACCCAGTACTTC	CASSFLTSGGETQYF
TRBD2	TRBV6-2/TRBV6-3	TRBJ2-7	few	TGTGCCAGCAGGACTAGCGGCCCAGGCGGCCACGAGCAGTACTTC	CASRTSGPGGHEQYF
TRBD1	TRBV7-9	TRBJ1-5	many	TGTGCCAGCAGCTCTGGACAGGTGATCCAGCCCCAGCATTTT	CASSSGQVIQPQHF
.	TRBV25-1	TRBJ2-7	few	TGTGCCAGCAGTGACAGGGCCCCTCCTTACGAGCAGTACTTC	CASSDRAPPYEQYF
TRBD2	TRBV28	TRBJ2-7	few	TGTGCCAGCAGCCCCGTGGGTAAACTAGCGGGAGACCACGAGCAGTACTTC	CASSPVGKLAGDHEQYF
.	TRBV12-3/TRBV12-4	TRBJ1-3	many	TGTGCCAGCAGTTTCCTGGGGGCTGGAAACACCATATATTTT	CASSFLGAGNTIYF
.	TRBV18	TRBJ2-3	.	TGTGCCAGCTCACCATCGCAACCCACAGATACGCAGTATTTT	CASSPSQPTDTQYF
TRBD2	TRBV4-2	TRBJ2-1	.	TGTGCCAGCAGCCAAGTCGAGGTGGCGGGGGGGCATGAGCAGTTCTTC	CASSQVEVAGGHEQFF
.	TRBV3-1	TRBJ2-2	.	TGTGCCAGCAGCCAAGTTGGGAAAAGTAACACCGGGGAGCTGTTTTTT	CASSQVGKSNTGELFF
.	TRBV28	TRBJ2-4	few	TGTGCCAGCAGTTTACAGGGGAGAGACATTCAGTACTTC	CASSLQGRDIQYF
.	TRBV6-1	TRBJ1-1	.	TGTGCCAGCTCCCGGAGGGGGTGGGCGAACACTGAAGCTTTCTTT	CASSRRGWANTEAFF
TRBD2	TRBV7-9	TRBJ2-3	many	TGTGCCAGCAGCTTGGTTAGCGGGAGTTTAACAGATACGCAGTATTTT	CASSLVSGSLTDTQYF
.	TRBV27	TRBJ1-1	many	TGTGCCAGCACGACTTCGAACACTGAAGCTTTCTTT	CASTTSNTEAFF
TRBD1	TRBV12-3/TRBV12-4	TRBJ2-7	many	TGTGCCAGCAGCCGGGACAGGGGCATCTACGAGCAGTACTTC	CASSRDRGIYEQYF
.	TRBV7-2	TRBJ1-2	many	TGTGCCAGCAGCATGACAATAGGTGGCTACACCTTC	CASSMTIGGYTF
TRBD2	TRBV3-1	TRBJ2-5	few	TGTGCCAGCAGTCGGGGGGTAGGACCTCAAGAGACCCAGTACTTC	CASSRGVGPQETQYF
.	TRBV12-3/TRBV12-4	TRBJ1-5	many	TGTGCCAGCAGCCCAGGGGTCGGGAGCAATCAGCCCCAGCATTTT	CASSPGVGSNQPQHF
.	TRBV10-3	TRBJ2-5	many	TGTGCCATCAGTGTGATACCGGGGGAGACCCAGTACTTC	CAISVIPGETQYF
.	TRBV29-1	TRBJ2-4	many	TGCAGCGTTCTCTCCAGACGGGACGCCGGGTCCAAAAACATTCAGTACTTC	CSVLSRRDAGSKNIQYF
.	TRBV28	TRBJ1-4	.	TGTGCCAGCAGGCGCCCAGCGGGGGGGTCTAATGAAAAACTGTTTTTT	CASRRPAGGSNEKLFF
.	TRBV7-2	TRBJ2-7	many	TGTGCCAGCAGCTTACTAGCAGGTTACGAGCAGTACTTC	CASSLLAGYEQYF